The 23 T cell receptor beta chains below were found in one sample sequenced in a study of blood T cells in healthy people across ages. Combining a sample-barcoded 5' primer with a J-beta primer mix, a second PCR ran for 7 to 11 cycles. Each CDR3 protein is one row after TCRdb ran MiXCR on the 5' RACE reads. The data contain roughly 500,000 distinct CDR3 sequences, 27% of them singletons. Sequenced input: blood. The receptors stem from a woman aged 70 to 79 in good health.

This clonotype was counted only a few times. The rearrangement links TRBV29-1 to TRBJ2-1; the D is unclear. Between the trimmed V and J ends, which lost 5 bases and 9 bases, there was a span of 17 bases. CDR1 is SQVTM, CDR2 ANQGSEA, per germline. This CDR3 is 13 amino acids long. CDR3 sequence reads: CSVYGDINGEQFF. The CDR3 DNA reads TGCAGCGTTTATGGGGATATTAACGGTGAGCAGTTCTTC.

The table lists this clonotype with a few counts. V and J are TRBV7-2 and TRBJ2-1; a possible D gene is TRBD2 (5 bases). Deletions cut 0 bases from V and 7 bases from J, with 10 bases between. This CDR3 is 14 amino acids long. Germline V gene data show CDR1 as SGHTA and CDR2 as FQGNSA. The CDR3 spells CASSLAASLNEQFF. CDR3 bases: TGTGCCAGCAGCTTAGCGGCTAGCTTGAATGAGCAGTTCTTC.

The J gene is TRBJ2-5, the V gene TRBV24-1; possibly TRBD2 for D (5 bases). The germline gives CDR1 KGHDR, CDR2 SFDVKD. The V end lost 5 bases, the J end lost 5 bases, and 11 bases lay between the germline ends. This CDR3 region has 13 residues. The CDR3 loop reads CATSVPGGETQYF. CDR3 coding DNA: TGTGCCACCAGTGTTCCGGGCGGGGAGACCCAGTACTTC.

The CDR3 spells CASSRNQGSPSTEAFF. In DNA, the CDR3 is TGTGCCAGTAGTCGGAATCAGGGGTCCCCGTCGACTGAAGCTTTCTTT. The chain couples TRBV19 to TRBJ1-1, with a possible D match to TRBD1 (6 bases). Germline loops: CDR1 LNHDA, CDR2 SQIVND (reference sequence). Trimming took 5 bases from V and 5 from J, leaving 21 bases between them. CDR3 length equals 16 residues.

The chain uses TRBV20-1 and TRBJ2-1; D remains ambiguous. With 0 bases removed from V and 11 bases from J, the gap between germline ends came to 17 bases. CDR1 DFQATT and CDR2 SNEGSKA come from the germline V gene (reference sequence). This CDR3 spans 14 amino acids. The CDR3 DNA reads TGCAGTGCTAGAGATTTTGTGGAAATCCAAAAGCAGTTCTTC. Translated, it gives CSARDFVEIQKQFF.

This chain connects TRBV5-1 to TRBJ2-5; D not certain. This CDR3 comprises 12 residues. With 7 bases removed from V and 5 bases from J, the gap between germline ends came to 12 bases. Germline loops: CDR1 SGHRS, CDR2 YFSETQ. The CDR3 nucleotides are TGCGCCAGCGCTATCAGAGGCGAGACCCAGTACTTC. Translating gives CASAIRGETQYF.

The chain recombines TRBV29-1 with TRBJ1-1; possible D gene TRBD1, 5 bases. CDR1 SQVTM and CDR2 ANQGSEA come from the germline V gene. Deletions cut 7 bases from V and 1 base from J, with 10 bases between. CDR3 length: 12 residues. The CDR3 region is CSALGGNTEAFF. CDR3 DNA: TGCAGCGCCCTTGGGGGGAACACTGAAGCTTTCTTT.

This clonotype was seen a handful of times. The V gene is TRBV9, the J gene TRBJ1-1; tentatively, D is TRBD1 (5 bases). The germline V and J ends were trimmed by 3 bases and 3 bases, with 15 bases remaining between them. The germline gives CDR1 SGDLS, CDR2 YYNGEE. The CDR3 sequence is 15 residues long. The DNA of the CDR3 is TGTGCCAGCAGCGGATTCCAGGGTAGCGACACTGAAGCTTTCTTT. Its protein product is CASSGFQGSDTEAFF.

The chain combines TRBV6-1 with TRBJ2-5; 14 bases are a match to TRBD2. The CDR3 totals 12 residues. Trimming took 8 bases from V and 8 from J; bases not matched to a gene: 1. Germline V lookup: CDR1 MNHNS, CDR2 SASEGT. The CDR3 DNA reads as TGTGCCAGCGGGACTAGCGGGGGTACCCAGTACTTC. Protein: CASGTSGGTQYF.

The sample holds a few counts of this clonotype. The V gene is TRBV12-3 or TRBV12-4, the J gene TRBJ1-2; 11 nucleotides line up with TRBD1. Trimming removed 6 bases from V and 2 bases from J; junction bases left unmatched: 5. The CDR3 consists of 15 residues. The CDR3 loop is CASSGQGAPNYGYTF. The DNA of the CDR3 is TGTGCCAGCAGCGGACAGGGGGCGCCGAACTATGGCTACACCTTC.

The gene calls are TRBV6-6 and TRBJ1-1; the D gene is possibly TRBD1 (6 bases). This CDR3 has 16 amino acids. V lost 2 bases, J lost 1 base, and 14 bases lay in between. CDR1 and CDR2 (germline): MNHNY, SVGAGI (reference sequence). The CDR3 DNA follows: TGTGCCAGCAGTTACCTTACCCCGGGACAGAACACTGAAGCTTTCTTT. Translated: CASSYLTPGQNTEAFF.

A note on this clonotype: This could be a read error, since a much larger clone is one nucleotide away. This chain links TRBV6-6 with TRBJ2-5, with TRBD1 identical over 9 bases. The CDR3 totals 15 residues. Per germline, CDR1 MNHNY and CDR2 SVGAGI (reference sequence). The CDR3 sequence: CANSNLRDREETQYF. In nucleotides, the CDR3 is TGTGCCAACAGTAACCTCCGGGACAGGGAAGAGACCCAGTACTTC.

The chain carries TRBV7-3 and TRBJ2-3; D unresolved. The CDR3 consists of 15 residues. Trimming took off 2 bases at V and 7 bases at J, with 16 bases between the two ends. Germline CDR1 reads SGHTA; CDR2 reads FQGTGA. In DNA, the CDR3 is TGTGCCAGCAGCTTATCGTCGCTGCCCAAGAATACGCAGTATTTT. It translates to CASSLSSLPKNTQYF.

The chain combines TRBV4-3 with TRBJ2-1; possible D gene TRBD1, 5 bases. Trimming pared 3 bases from V and 4 bases from J, leaving 10 bases between. The CDR3 totals 14 residues. Germline lookup yields CDR1 LGHNA and CDR2 YSLEER. The CDR3 DNA sequence: TGCGCCAGCAGCCAGGGGCGGAGTTACAATGAGCAGTTCTTC. Residues: CASSQGRSYNEQFF.

The chain joins TRBV5-1 to TRBJ2-1; tentatively, D is TRBD1 (7 bases). The germline CDR1 and CDR2 sequences are SGHRS and YFSETQ. This CDR3 has 19 residues. V lost 5 bases to trimming and J lost 0 bases, with 24 bases between them. The DNA for the CDR3 is TGCGCCAGCAGGATGGGGGGTGGACAGGTCCTTAGCTCCTACAATGAGCAGTTCTTC. Encoded protein: CASRMGGGQVLSSYNEQFF.

Details on this clonotype: A much larger clone is a single base away; this may be a read error. This chain connects TRBV4-2 to TRBJ1-4, with TRBD1 identical over 10 bases. V lost 3 bases and J lost 6; bases outside the gene matches: 13. Germline values: CDR1 LGHNA, CDR2 YNFKEQ. CDR3 length: 18 residues. CDR3 residues: CASSQSCQDGTGDEKLFF. The DNA of the CDR3 is TGTGCCAGCAGCCAGTCGTGTCAGGACGGGACAGGGGATGAAAAACTGTTTTTT.

This clonotype was detected a few times. The J gene is TRBJ1-1, the V gene TRBV4-1; no clear D gene. V lost 0 bases and J 4 bases, leaving 12 bases between the germline ends. Germline CDR1 MGHRA, CDR2 YSYEKL. This CDR3 spans 15 amino acids. The CDR3 sequence: CASSQEGQMSTEAFF. CDR3 nucleotide sequence: TGCGCCAGCAGCCAAGAAGGGCAGATGAGCACTGAAGCTTTCTTT.

This clonotype was recorded only once. This chain uses TRBV19 with TRBJ2-3; D perhaps matches TRBD2 (6 bases). Germline lookup yields CDR1 LNHDA and CDR2 SQIVND (reference sequence). CDR3 length: 14 amino acids. V lost 10 bases and J lost 3, with 17 bases in between. In DNA form, the CDR3 reads TGTGCCACTCGGGACCCGGAGGGGACAGATACGCAGTATTTT. This codes for CATRDPEGTDTQYF.

This clonotype was observed many times. The chain uses TRBV3-1 and TRBJ2-5; D uncertain. CDR3 length: 13 amino acids. V dropped 2 bases and J dropped 3 bases, with 7 bases sitting between them. CDR1 is LGHDT, CDR2 YNNKEL, per germline (reference sequence). DNA of the CDR3: TGTGCCAGCAGCCAAACTTGGGAAGAGACCCAGTACTTC. This sequence encodes CASSQTWEETQYF.

The genes are TRBV20-1 and TRBJ1-2; D is unresolved. Trimming shortened V by 3 bases and J by 5 bases, and 16 bases separated the two germline ends. Germline lookup yields CDR1 DFQATT and CDR2 SNEGSKA (reference sequence). This CDR3 is 14 amino acids long. CDR3 sequence (DNA): TGCAGTGCTAGGGACCCTAAGCGTATATATGGCTACACCTTC. As protein: CSARDPKRIYGYTF.

The V gene is TRBV7-9, the J gene TRBJ1-4; TRBD1 might be the D (5 bases). The CDR3 covers 16 residues. The ends were cut back, 6 bases at V and 0 bases at J, with 14 bases in the middle. CDR1 is SEHNR, CDR2 FQNEAQ, per germline (reference sequence). CDR3 DNA sequence: TGTGCCAGCAGTACGGGACGGGGTGCAACTAATGAAAAACTGTTTTTT. This translates into CASSTGRGATNEKLFF.

The chain is built from TRBV18 and TRBJ1-1; D is possibly TRBD1 (6 bases). Germline-derived CDR1 and CDR2 are KGHSH and LQKENI. The CDR3 extends over 14 amino acids. Deletions cut 3 bases from V and 8 bases from J, with 16 bases between. Here the CDR3 reads CASSPNTLQGEAFF. The CDR3 DNA sequence: TGTGCCAGCTCACCCAACACCCTACAGGGCGAAGCTTTCTTT.

With respect to this clonotype: Germline and junction disagree at one end, which may indicate a read error. This chain joins TRBV9 and TRBJ2-2; the match to TRBD2 covers 9 bases. Germline V gene lookup returns CDR1 SGDLS and CDR2 YYNGEE. CDR3 length: 16 residues. CDR3 region: CAGSVGRGGPTGELFF. The CDR3 bases are TGTGCCGGCAGCGTCGGGCGGGGGGGCCCCACCGGGGAGCTGTTTTTT. Full variable domain (remainder filled in from reference TRBV9 and TRBJ2-2): DSGVTQTPKHLITATGQRVTLRCSPRSGDLSVYWYQQSLDQGLQFLIQYYNGEERAKGNILERFSAQQFPDLHSELNLSSLELGDSALYFCAGSVGRGGPTGELFFGEGSRLTVL.